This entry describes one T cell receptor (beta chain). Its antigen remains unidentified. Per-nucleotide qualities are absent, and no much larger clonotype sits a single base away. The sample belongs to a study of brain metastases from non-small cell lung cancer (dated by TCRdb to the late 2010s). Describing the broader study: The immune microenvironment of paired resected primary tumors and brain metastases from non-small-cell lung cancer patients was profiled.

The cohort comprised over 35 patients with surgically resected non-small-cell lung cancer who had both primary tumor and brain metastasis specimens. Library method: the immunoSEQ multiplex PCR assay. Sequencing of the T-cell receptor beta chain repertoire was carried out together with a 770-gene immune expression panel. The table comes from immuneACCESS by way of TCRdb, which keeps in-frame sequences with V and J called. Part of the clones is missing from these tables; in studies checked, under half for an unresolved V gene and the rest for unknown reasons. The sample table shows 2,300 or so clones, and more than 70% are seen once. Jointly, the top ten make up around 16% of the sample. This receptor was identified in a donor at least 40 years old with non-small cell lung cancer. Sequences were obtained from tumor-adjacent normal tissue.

The DNA sequence reads TGTGCCAGCACCATCAAGGGGGTTGGAGAGCAGTTCTTC. The encoded protein is CASTIKGVGEQFF. The V and J genes are TRBV6-5 and TRBJ2-1; TRBD1 is a weak D gene call, 6 bases matching. The CDR3 goes from the cysteine to the phenylalanine over 13 residues. Here the CDR3 DNA is all that survives: 39 bases in frame from base 1. V loses 7 bases, J loses 10 bases, and the germline ends lie 17 bases apart. The germline V gene gives CDR1 as MNHEY and CDR2 as SVGAGI.